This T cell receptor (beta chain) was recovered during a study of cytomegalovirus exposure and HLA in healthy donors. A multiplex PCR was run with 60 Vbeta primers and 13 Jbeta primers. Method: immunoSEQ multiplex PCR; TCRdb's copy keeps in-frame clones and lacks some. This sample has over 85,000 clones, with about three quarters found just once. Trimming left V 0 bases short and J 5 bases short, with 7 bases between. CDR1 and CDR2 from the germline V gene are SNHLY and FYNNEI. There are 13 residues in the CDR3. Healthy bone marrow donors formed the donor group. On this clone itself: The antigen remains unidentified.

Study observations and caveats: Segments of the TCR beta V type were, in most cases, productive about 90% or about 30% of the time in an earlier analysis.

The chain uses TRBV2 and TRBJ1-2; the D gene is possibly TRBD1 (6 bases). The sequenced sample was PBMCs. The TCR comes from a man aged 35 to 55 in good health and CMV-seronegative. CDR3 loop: CASSEARGYGYTF. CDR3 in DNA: TGTGCCAGCAGTGAAGCCAGGGGTTATGGCTACACCTTC.